This TCR beta chain derives from a study of blood T cell repertoires in COVID-19 (dated by TCRdb to 2020 to 2021). Study-level background: Samples covering the acute and convalescent phases of COVID-19 were provided by collaborators in the United States, Italy and Spain. A freely available public database, intended as a resource for researchers studying the immune response to SARS-CoV-2, is where the repertoires were released. The material from the prospective study consisted of cDNA or gDNA derived from T cells, B-cell-depleted T cells, or PBMCs. A de-identified subject ID, COVID-19 status, age in years and sex were almost always included in the sample metadata. Subjects who had been exposed to COVID-19, were actively infected with it, or had recovered from it provided the deeply sampled blood TCRbeta repertoires that made up the dataset. Samples came from the ongoing ImmuneRACE study (first 160 participants) plus 1,254 subjects from 6 global collaborators. Where available, HLA class I and class II types were obtained from metadata supplied by the sample provider rather than from assay-based typing.

V is trimmed back by 7 bases and J by 6 bases, and the junction contains 8 bases that no gene match accounts for. The CDR3 runs 14 amino acids, cysteine and phenylalanine included. Just CDR3 DNA is preserved here, 42 bases in frame from base 1. From a lookup of the germline V gene, CDR1 and CDR2 are SGHTA and FQGNSA. TCRbeta CDR3 regions were amplified from genomic DNA by means of the immunoSEQ Assay, a bias-controlled multiplex PCR. The study's own analysis went as follows. The number of nucleated cells in each sample was estimated from the amplification of reference gene primers within the assay. Sequence reads were collapsed and filtered to measure the absolute abundance of every unique TCRbeta CDR3 rearrangement. For each sample, productive Simpson clonality was calculated as the square root of Simpson's diversity index over productive rearrangements. The immuneACCESS repertoire file appears here via TCRdb, limited to in-frame rearrangements. These files lack a portion of the clones; in checked studies, under half of the deficit traces to unresolved V genes, and the cause of the others is not known. The V and J calls and the clone size are those of that table, but D and trimming were determined from the DNA. Across this sample there are 120,000 to 150,000 clones, with around 80% seen only once. The top ten clones comprise approximately 14% of the sample.

What the work shows at the level of the full study, not this receptor alone: Clinical and demographic metadata were provided uncurated, with the amount varying by source and participant.

A remark on this clone: This receptor's antigen is unknown. Base quality data are lacking; no much larger clone is found one base away.

Collaborating institutions collected whole blood in K2EDTA tubes following their own protocols. For TCRbeta analysis, collaborators shipped samples as frozen whole blood, isolated PBMCs, or DNA extracted from either of those sample types. Recombination linked TRBV7-2 to TRBJ1-2; TRBD1 lines up with 10 middle nucleotides. Sequencing input: peripheral blood. This sequence was found in a man older than 75 with acute or convalescent COVID-19. The sequenced DNA is TGTGCCAGCAACAGACAGGGGGCGTCGGATGGCTACACCTTC. Its product reads: CASNRQGASDGYTF. Reference TRBV7-2 and TRBJ1-2 proteins supply the regions before and after the CDR3; the full variable domain is: GAGVSQSPSNKVTEKGKDVELRCDPISGHTALYWYRQSLGQGLEFLIYFQGNSAPDKSGLPSDRFSAERTGGSVSTLTIQRTQQEDSAVYLCASNRQGASDGYTFGSGTRLTVV.